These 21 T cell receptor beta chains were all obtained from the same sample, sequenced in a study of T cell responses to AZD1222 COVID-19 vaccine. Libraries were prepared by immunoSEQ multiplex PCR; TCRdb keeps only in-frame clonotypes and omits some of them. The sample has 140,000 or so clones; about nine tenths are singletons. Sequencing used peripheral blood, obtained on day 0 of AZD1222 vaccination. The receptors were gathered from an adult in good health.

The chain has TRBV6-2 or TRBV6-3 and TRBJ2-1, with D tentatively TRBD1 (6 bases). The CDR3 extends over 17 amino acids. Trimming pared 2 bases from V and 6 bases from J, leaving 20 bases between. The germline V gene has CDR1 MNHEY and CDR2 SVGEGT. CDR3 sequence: CASSYPTHRVSGNEQFF. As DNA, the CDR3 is TGTGCCAGCAGTTACCCAACGCACAGGGTGAGTGGCAATGAGCAGTTCTTC.

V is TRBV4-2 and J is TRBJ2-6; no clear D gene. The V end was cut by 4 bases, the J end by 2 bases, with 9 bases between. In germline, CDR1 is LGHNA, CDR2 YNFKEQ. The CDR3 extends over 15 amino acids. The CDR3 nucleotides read TGTGCCAGCAGCCTACATAGGACTGGGGCCAACGTCCTGACTTTC. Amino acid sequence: CASSLHRTGANVLTF.

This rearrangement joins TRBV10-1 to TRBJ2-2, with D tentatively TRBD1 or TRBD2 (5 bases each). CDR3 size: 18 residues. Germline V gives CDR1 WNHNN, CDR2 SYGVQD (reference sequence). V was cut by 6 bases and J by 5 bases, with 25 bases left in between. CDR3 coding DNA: TGCGCCAGCAGCAGCTCCCCGGGACCCCTAGGAGGTACCGGGGAGCTGTTTTTT. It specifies CASSSSPGPLGGTGELFF.

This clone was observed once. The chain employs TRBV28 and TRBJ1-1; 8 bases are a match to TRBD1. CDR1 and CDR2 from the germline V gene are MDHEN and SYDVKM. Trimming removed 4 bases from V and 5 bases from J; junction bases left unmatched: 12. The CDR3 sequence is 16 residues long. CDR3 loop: CASSSPGGPTVTEAFF. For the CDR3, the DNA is TGTGCCAGCAGTTCCCCAGGGGGCCCGACGGTGACTGAAGCTTTCTTT.

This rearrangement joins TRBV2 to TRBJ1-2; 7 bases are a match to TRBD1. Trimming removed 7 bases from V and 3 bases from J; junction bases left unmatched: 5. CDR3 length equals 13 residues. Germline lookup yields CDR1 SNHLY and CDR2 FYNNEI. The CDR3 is CASKGQLYYGYTF. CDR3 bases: TGTGCCAGCAAGGGACAGCTCTACTATGGCTACACCTTC.

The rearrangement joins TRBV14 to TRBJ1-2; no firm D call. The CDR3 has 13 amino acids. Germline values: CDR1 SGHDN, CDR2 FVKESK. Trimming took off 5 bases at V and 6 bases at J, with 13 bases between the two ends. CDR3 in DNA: TGTGCCAGCAGCACCGTTGTTCTGGATGGCTACACCTTC. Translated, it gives CASSTVVLDGYTF. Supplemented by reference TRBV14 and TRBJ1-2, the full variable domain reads EAGVTQFPSHSVIEKGQTVTLRCDPISGHDNLYWYRRVMGKEIKFLLHFVKESKQDESGMPNNRFLAERTGGTYSTLKVQPAELEDSGVYFCASSTVVLDGYTFGSGTRLTVV.

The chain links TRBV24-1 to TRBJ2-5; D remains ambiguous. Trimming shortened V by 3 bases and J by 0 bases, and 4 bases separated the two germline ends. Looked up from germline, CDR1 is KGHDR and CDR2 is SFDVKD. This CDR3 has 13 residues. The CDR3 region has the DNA TGTGCCACCAGTGATGCGTACCAAGAGACCCAGTACTTC. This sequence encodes CATSDAYQETQYF.

This CDR3 reads CASSIQWSVAAFF. The CDR3 nucleotides read TGTGCCAGCTCTATCCAATGGTCGGTGGCGGCTTTCTTT. The chain combines TRBV2 with TRBJ1-1; D is undetermined. V lost 8 bases and J lost 11, with 21 bases in between. CDR1 and CDR2 (germline): SNHLY, FYNNEI. The CDR3 contains 13 residues. The whole variable domain, remainder taken from reference TRBV2 and TRBJ1-1, is EPEVTQTPSHQVTQMGQEVILRCVPISNHLYFYWYRQILGQKVEFLVSFYNNEISEKSEIFDDQFSVERPDGSNFTLKIRSTKLEDSAMYFCASSIQWSVAAFFGQGTRLTVV.

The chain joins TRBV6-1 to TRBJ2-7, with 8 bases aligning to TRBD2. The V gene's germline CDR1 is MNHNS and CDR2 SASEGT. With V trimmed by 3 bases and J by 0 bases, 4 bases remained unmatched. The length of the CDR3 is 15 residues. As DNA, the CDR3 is TGTGCCAGCAGTGATATTAGCGGGGCCTCCTACGAGCAGTACTTC. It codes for CASSDISGASYEQYF.

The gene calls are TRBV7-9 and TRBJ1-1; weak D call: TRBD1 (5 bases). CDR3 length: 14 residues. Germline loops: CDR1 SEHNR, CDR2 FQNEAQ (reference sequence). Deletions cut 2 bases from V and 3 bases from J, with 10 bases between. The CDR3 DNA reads TGTGCCAGCAGCTTACAGGGTATTGACACTGAAGCTTTCTTT. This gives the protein CASSLQGIDTEAFF.

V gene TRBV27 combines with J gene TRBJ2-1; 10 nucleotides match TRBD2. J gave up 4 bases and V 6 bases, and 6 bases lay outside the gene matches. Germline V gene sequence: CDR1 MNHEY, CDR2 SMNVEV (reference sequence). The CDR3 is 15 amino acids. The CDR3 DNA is TGTGCCAGCAGATTAGCGGGAGGTTCGTACAATGAGCAGTTCTTC. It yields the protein CASRLAGGSYNEQFF.

The chain's CDR3 is CASSAGLPSSYEQYF. Written as DNA, the CDR3 is TGCGCCAGCAGCGCAGGACTACCTAGCTCCTACGAGCAGTACTTC. The chain has TRBV5-1 and TRBJ2-7; D is perhaps TRBD2 (6 bases). This CDR3 is built from 15 residues. Trimming pared 4 bases from V and 0 bases from J, leaving 14 bases between. CDR1 is SGHRS, CDR2 YFSETQ, per germline.

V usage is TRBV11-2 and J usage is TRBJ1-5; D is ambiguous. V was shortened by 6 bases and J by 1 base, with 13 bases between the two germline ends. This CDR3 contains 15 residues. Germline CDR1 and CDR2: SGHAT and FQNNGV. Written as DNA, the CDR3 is TGTGCCAGCAGTCGGGGTGGGCAGAGCAATCAGCCCCAGCATTTT. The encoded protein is CASSRGGQSNQPQHF.

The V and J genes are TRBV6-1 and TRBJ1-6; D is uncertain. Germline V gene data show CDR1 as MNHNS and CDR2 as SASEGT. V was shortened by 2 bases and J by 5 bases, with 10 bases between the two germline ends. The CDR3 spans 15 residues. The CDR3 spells CASSEITVNNSPLHF. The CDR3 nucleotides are TGTGCCAGCAGTGAAATCACAGTCAATAATTCACCCCTCCACTTT.

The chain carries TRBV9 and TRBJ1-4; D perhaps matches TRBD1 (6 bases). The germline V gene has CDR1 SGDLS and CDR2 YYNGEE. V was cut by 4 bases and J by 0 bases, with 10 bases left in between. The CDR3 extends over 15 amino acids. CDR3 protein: CASSMDSSTNEKLFF. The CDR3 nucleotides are TGTGCCAGCAGCATGGACAGTTCAACTAATGAAAAACTGTTTTTT.

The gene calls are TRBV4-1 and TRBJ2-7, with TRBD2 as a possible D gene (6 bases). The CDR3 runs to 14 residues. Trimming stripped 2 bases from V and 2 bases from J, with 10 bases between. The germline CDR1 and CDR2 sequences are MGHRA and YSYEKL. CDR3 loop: CASSQLAPTYEQYF. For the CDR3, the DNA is TGCGCCAGCAGCCAACTAGCGCCAACCTACGAGCAGTACTTC.

The CDR3 sequence is CASSPGTGEGYGYTF. The CDR3 DNA sequence: TGTGCCAGCAGTCCAGGGACAGGGGAAGGCTATGGCTACACCTTC. The J gene is TRBJ1-2, the V gene TRBV28, with 10 bases aligning to TRBD1. CDR3 length: 15 amino acids. V was pared by 5 bases and J by 4 bases, with 7 bases of the junction left unmatched. CDR1 is MDHEN and CDR2 is SYDVKM in the germline V gene.

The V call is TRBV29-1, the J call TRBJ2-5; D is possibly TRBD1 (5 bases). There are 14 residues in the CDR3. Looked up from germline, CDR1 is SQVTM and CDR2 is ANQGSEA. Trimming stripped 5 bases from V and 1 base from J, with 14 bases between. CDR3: CSVRGFWGQETQYF. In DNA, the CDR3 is TGCAGCGTTAGGGGCTTTTGGGGCCAAGAGACCCAGTACTTC.

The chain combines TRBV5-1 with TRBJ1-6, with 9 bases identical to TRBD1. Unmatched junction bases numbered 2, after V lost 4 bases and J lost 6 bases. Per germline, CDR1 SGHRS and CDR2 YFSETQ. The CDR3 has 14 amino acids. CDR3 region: CASSPGQGNSPLHF. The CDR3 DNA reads TGCGCCAGCAGCCCGGGACAGGGTAATTCACCCCTCCACTTT.

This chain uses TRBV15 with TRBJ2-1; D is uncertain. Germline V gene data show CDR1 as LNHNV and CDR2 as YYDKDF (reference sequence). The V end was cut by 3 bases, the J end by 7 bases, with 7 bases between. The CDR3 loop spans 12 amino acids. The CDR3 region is CATSSLSNEQFF. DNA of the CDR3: TGTGCCACCAGCAGCCTGTCGAATGAGCAGTTCTTC.

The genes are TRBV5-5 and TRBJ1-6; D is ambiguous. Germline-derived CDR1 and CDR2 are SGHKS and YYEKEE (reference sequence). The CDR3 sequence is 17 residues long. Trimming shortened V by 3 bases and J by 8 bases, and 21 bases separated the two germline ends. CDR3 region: CASSYGIPRKNYSPLHF. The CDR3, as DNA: TGTGCCAGCAGCTATGGGATCCCCAGGAAAAATTATTCACCCCTCCACTTT. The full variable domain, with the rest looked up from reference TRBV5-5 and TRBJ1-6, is DAGVTQSPTHLIKTRGQQVTLRCSPISGHKSVSWYQQVLGQGPQFIFQYYEKEERGRGNFPDRFSARQFPNYSSELNVNALLLGDSALYLCASSYGIPRKNYSPLHFGNGTRLTVT.